Below, one T cell receptor beta chain is given with its context. The repertoire was sequenced with immunoSEQ multiplex PCR; TCRdb's copy has only in-frame clones and lacks some. The data contain roughly 100,000 clones, 85% of them singletons. This sample was taken from a study of cytomegalovirus exposure and HLA in healthy donors. Whole-study context: Later analysis reported that the approximately 110 validation repertoires shared the platform of the roughly 630 first-cohort repertoires.

Sequencing was done on a sample of PBMCs. This clonotype was sampled from a man between 18 and 29 years old in good health and CMV-seropositive.

This CDR3 is CASSGGGGYGYTF. DNA of the CDR3: TGTGCCAGCAGCGGAGGGGGCGGCTATGGCTACACCTTC. This chain joins TRBV11-2 and TRBJ1-2; 7 bases agree with TRBD1. The CDR3 length is 13 residues. Germline V gene lookup returns CDR1 SGHAT and CDR2 FQNNGV. V was clipped by 5 bases and J by 4 bases; unmatched bases: 4.